The clone carrying this T cell receptor (beta chain) was detected only once. The antigen remains unidentified. This specimen belongs to a study of immune evolution from preneoplasia to lung adenocarcinoma. Turning to the study itself: HLA loss of heterozygosity: 7% AIS, 15% MIA, about 35% ADC, none AAH. The study's findings and limits: T cell clonality was higher in KRAS-mutant than EGFR-mutant or wild-type nodules. Top clone share appeared to fall from AAH through AIS, MIA, adenocarcinoma. Normal lung had highest clonality; later lesions appeared denser, more diverse.

Germline CDR1 and CDR2: SGHTA and FQGNSA. V was cut by 9 bases and J by 5 bases, with 16 bases left in between. This CDR3 contains 13 residues. Libraries were prepared by immunoSEQ multiplex PCR; TCRdb keeps only in-frame clonotypes and omits some of them. This table holds roughly 7,800 clones, approximately 80% found once. This receptor was taken from a person aged 65-85 years with lung adenocarcinoma. Sequenced sample: FFPE minimally invasive lung adenocarcinoma tissue. The chain links TRBV7-2 to TRBJ2-5, with no clear D. CDR3 bases: TGTGCCAGTACCCGGGCAGACGGCGAGACCCAGTACTTC. It encodes CASTRADGETQYF.